The entry below describes one T cell receptor (beta chain). Its matching antigen is unknown. The CDR3 has 13 residues. CDR1 and CDR2 (germline): SGHRS, YFSETQ. Researchers prepared the TRB cDNA libraries using 5' RACE with UMI labels. TCRdb re-called the 5' RACE reads; every CDR3 protein appears as one record, without DNA. The sample holds roughly 80,000 distinct CDR3 sequences. The data stem from a study of CXCR3-negative and CXCR3-positive naive CD8 T cells. Study findings and constraints: Hydrophobicity of TRB CDR3s was greater in CXCR3-positive naive cells than in CXCR3-negative naive cells.

The TCR originated in a human donor in good health. Some clones in this sample may be carry-over from other donors' samples. Source material: naive CXCR3+ CD8+ T cells from blood. Subset specified: CD45RO-CCR7+CD27+CD95- naive CD8+ T cells expressing CXCR3 (TNR3+). The chain is built from TRBV5-1 and TRBJ2-7. The CDR3 loop is CASSLAKSYEQYF.